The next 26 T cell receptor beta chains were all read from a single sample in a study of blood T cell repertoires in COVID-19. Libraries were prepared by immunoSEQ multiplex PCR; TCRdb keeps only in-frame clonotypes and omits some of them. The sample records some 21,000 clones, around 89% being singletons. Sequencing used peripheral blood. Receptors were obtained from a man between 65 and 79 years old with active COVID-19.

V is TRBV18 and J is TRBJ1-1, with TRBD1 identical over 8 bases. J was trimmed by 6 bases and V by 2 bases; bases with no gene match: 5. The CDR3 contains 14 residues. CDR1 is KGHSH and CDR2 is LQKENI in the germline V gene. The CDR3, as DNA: TGTGCCAGCTCACCAATGACAGGGGAAGCTGAAGCTTTCTTT. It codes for CASSPMTGEAEAFF.

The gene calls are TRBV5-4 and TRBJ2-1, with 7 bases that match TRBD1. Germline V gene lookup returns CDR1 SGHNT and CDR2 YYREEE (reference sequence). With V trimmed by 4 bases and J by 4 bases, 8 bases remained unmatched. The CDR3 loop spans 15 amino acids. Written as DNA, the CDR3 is TGTGCCAGCAGCGTTCAGGGGGTCCTGTACAATGAGCAGTTCTTC. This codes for CASSVQGVLYNEQFF.

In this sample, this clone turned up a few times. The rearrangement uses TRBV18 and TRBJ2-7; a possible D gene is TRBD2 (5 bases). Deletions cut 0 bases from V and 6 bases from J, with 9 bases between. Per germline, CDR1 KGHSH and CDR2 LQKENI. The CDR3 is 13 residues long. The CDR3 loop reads CASSPPVGSEQYF. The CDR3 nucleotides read TGTGCCAGCTCACCACCGGTAGGGAGCGAGCAGTACTTC.

Here the CDR3 reads CASSLGGKVSQYF. DNA of the CDR3: TGTGCCAGCAGCCTGGGGGGGAAGGTTTCGCAGTATTTT. This chain links TRBV7-2 with TRBJ2-3, with TRBD2 matching over 7 bases. Germline V CDR1 and CDR2: SGHTA, FQGNSA. The junction had 9 bases not matched to a gene; V was cut back by 5 bases and J by 10 bases. The CDR3 covers 13 residues.

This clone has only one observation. The CDR3, as DNA: TGTGCCAGTAGTTGGAGTGGCGGGAGGGTCAATGAGCAGTTCTTC. Amino acid sequence: CASSWSGGRVNEQFF. The V call is TRBV19, the J call TRBJ2-1; 9 bases are a match to TRBD2. V lost 5 bases and J lost 6; bases outside the gene matches: 8. The V gene's germline CDR1 is LNHDA and CDR2 SQIVND (reference sequence). This CDR3 comprises 15 residues.

The CDR3 region is CAISDRRADGGSSYNEQFF. Written as DNA, the CDR3 is TGTGCCATCAGTGATAGGAGGGCCGACGGCGGAAGCTCCTACAATGAGCAGTTCTTC. The chain is built from TRBV10-3 and TRBJ2-1; D is possibly TRBD2 (6 bases). CDR3 length: 19 amino acids. Germline V gene sequence: CDR1 ENHRY, CDR2 SYGVKD. With 3 bases removed from V and 0 bases from J, the gap between germline ends came to 21 bases.

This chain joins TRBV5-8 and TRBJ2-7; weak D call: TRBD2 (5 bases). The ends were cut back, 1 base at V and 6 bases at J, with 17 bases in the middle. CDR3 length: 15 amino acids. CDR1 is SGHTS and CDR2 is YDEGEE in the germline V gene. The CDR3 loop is CASSLSEGLFSEQYF. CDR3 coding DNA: TGTGCCAGCAGCTTGAGTGAGGGCCTTTTTTCCGAGCAGTACTTC.

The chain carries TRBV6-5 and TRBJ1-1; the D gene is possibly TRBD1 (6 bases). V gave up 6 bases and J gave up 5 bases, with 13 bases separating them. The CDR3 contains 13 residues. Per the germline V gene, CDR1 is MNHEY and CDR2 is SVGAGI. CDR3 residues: CASSYRELTEAFF. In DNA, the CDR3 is TGTGCCAGCAGCTACAGGGAGCTGACTGAAGCTTTCTTT.

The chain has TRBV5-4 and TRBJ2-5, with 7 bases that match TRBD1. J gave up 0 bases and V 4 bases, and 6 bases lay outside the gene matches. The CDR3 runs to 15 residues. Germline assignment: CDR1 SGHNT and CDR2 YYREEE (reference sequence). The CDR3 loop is CASSPGGSYQETQYF. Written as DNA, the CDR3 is TGTGCCAGCAGCCCAGGGGGAAGCTACCAAGAGACCCAGTACTTC.

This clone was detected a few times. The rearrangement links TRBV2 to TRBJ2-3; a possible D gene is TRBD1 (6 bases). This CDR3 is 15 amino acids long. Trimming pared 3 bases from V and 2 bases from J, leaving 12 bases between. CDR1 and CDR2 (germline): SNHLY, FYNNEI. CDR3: CASSDRQGITDTQYF. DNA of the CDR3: TGTGCCAGCAGTGATAGGCAGGGGATCACAGATACGCAGTATTTT.

CDR3 sequence reads: CASSYFRQANTEAFF. The CDR3 coding sequence is TGTGCCAGCAGTTACTTTAGGCAGGCGAACACTGAAGCTTTCTTT. The rearrangement uses TRBV2 and TRBJ1-1, with no clear D. The CDR3 extends over 15 amino acids. V lost 5 bases and J 1 base, leaving 14 bases between the germline ends. The V gene's germline CDR1 is SNHLY and CDR2 FYNNEI.

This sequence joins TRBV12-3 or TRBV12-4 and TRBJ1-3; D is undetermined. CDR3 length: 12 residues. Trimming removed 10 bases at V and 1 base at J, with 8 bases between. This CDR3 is CATRTSGNTIYF. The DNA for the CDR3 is TGTGCCACCCGAACTTCTGGAAACACCATATATTTT.

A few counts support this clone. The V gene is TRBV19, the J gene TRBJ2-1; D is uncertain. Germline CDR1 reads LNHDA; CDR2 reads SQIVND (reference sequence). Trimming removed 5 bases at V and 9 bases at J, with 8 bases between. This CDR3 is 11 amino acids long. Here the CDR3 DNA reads TGTGCCAGTAGTCTAGGCAGTGAGCAGTTCTTC. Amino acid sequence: CASSLGSEQFF.

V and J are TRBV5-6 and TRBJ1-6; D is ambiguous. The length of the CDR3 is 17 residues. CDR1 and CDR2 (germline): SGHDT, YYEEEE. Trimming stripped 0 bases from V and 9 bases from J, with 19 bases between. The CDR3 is CASSLGSREWRGSPLHF. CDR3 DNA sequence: TGTGCCAGCAGCTTGGGGTCGCGGGAATGGAGAGGTTCACCCCTCCACTTT.

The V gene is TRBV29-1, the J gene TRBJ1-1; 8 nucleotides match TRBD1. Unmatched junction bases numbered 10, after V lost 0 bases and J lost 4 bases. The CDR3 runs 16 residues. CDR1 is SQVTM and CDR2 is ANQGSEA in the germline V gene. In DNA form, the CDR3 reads TGCAGCGTTGAAGATCCCGGGACAGGCTGGAGCACTGAAGCTTTCTTT. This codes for CSVEDPGTGWSTEAFF. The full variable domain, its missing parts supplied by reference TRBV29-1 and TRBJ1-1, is SAVISQKPSRDICQRGTSLTIQCQVDSQVTMMFWYRQQPGQSLTLIATANQGSEATYESGFVIDKFPISRPNLTFSTLTVSNMSPEDSSIYLCSVEDPGTGWSTEAFFGQGTRLTVV.

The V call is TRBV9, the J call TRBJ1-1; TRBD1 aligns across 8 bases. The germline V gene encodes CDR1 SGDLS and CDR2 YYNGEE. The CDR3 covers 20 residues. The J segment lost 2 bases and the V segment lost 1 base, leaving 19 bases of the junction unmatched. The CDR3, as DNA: TGTGCCAGCAGCGTAAGCACTCCGACCCAGACAGGGGTGGTTAACACTGAAGCTTTCTTT. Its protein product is CASSVSTPTQTGVVNTEAFF.

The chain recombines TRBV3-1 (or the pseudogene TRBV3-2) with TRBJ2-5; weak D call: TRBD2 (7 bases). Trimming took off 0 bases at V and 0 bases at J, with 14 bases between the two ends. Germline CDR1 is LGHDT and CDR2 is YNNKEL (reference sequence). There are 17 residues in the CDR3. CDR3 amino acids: CASSQEGRGGYQETQYF. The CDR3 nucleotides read TGTGCCAGCAGCCAAGAAGGGAGGGGGGGGTACCAAGAGACCCAGTACTTC.

The CDR3 region is CASSLGAYYGYTF. As DNA, the CDR3 is TGTGCCAGCAGTTTAGGGGCCTACTATGGCTACACCTTC. The chain joins TRBV12-3 or TRBV12-4 to TRBJ1-2; D unresolved. This CDR3 region has 13 residues. V was cut by 1 base and J by 3 bases, with 6 bases left in between.

This CDR3 reads CASSPRERVNTEAFF. The DNA of the CDR3 is TGCGCCAGCAGCCCCCGTGAGAGGGTGAACACTGAAGCTTTCTTT. V is TRBV5-1 and J is TRBJ1-1; D not resolved. Trimming stripped 4 bases from V and 0 bases from J, with 13 bases between. This CDR3 has 15 amino acids. CDR1 and CDR2 from the germline V gene are SGHRS and YFSETQ.

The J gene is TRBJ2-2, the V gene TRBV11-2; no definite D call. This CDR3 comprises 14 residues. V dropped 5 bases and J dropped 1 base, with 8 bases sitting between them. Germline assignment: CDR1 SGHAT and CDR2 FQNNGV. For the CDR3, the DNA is TGTGCCAGCAGCCGAGCAGGGAACACCGGGGAGCTGTTTTTT. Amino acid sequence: CASSRAGNTGELFF.

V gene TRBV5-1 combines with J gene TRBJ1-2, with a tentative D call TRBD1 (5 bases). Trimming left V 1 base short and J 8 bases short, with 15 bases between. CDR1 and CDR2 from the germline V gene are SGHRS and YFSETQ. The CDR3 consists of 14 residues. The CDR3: CASSLQPGDYGYTF. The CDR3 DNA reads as TGCGCCAGCAGCTTGCAGCCGGGGGATTACGGCTACACCTTC. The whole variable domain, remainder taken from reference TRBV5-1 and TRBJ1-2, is KAGVTQTPRYLIKTRGQQVTLSCSPISGHRSVSWYQQTPGQGLQFLFEYFSETQRNKGNFPGRFSGRQFSNSRSEMNVSTLELGDSALYLCASSLQPGDYGYTFGSGTRLTVV.

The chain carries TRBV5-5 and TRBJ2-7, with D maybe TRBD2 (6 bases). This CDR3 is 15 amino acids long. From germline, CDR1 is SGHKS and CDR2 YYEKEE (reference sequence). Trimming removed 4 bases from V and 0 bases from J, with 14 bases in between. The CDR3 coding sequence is TGTGCCAGCAGCATCCGGGACTTAAGCTCCTACGAGCAGTACTTC. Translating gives CASSIRDLSSYEQYF.

In DNA form, the CDR3 reads TGTGCCAGCAGCCCTGTCGAGGCCTTCTCTGGGGCCAACGTCCTGACTTTC. It yields the protein CASSPVEAFSGANVLTF. The chain uses TRBV9 and TRBJ2-6; the D is unclear. V gave up 4 bases and J gave up 0 bases, with 14 bases separating them. Germline CDR1 is SGDLS and CDR2 is YYNGEE. This CDR3 contains 17 residues.

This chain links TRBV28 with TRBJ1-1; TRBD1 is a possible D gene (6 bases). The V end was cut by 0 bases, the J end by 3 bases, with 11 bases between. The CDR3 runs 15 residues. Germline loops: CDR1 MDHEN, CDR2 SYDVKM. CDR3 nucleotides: TGTGCCAGCAGTTTATGGGCAGGGGACCACACTGAAGCTTTCTTT. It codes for CASSLWAGDHTEAFF.

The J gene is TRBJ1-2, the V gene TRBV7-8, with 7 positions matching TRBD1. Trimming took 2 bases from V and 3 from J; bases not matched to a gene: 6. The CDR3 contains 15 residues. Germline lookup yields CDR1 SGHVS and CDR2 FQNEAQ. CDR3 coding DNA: TGTGCCAGCAGCTTAAGGGCAGGGGGGTACTATGGCTACACCTTC. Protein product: CASSLRAGGYYGYTF. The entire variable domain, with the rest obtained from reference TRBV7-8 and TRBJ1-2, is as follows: GAGVSQSPRYKVAKRGQDVALRCDPISGHVSLFWYQQALGQGPEFLTYFQNEAQLDKSGLPSDRFFAERPEGSVSTLKIQRTQQEDSAVYLCASSLRAGGYYGYTFGSGTRLTVV.

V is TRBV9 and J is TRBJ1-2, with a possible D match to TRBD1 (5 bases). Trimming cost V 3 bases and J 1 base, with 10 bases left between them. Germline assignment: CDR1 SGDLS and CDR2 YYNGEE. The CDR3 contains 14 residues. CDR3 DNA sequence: TGTGCCAGCAGCGCGGACACCATTAACTATGGCTACACCTTC. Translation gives CASSADTINYGYTF.